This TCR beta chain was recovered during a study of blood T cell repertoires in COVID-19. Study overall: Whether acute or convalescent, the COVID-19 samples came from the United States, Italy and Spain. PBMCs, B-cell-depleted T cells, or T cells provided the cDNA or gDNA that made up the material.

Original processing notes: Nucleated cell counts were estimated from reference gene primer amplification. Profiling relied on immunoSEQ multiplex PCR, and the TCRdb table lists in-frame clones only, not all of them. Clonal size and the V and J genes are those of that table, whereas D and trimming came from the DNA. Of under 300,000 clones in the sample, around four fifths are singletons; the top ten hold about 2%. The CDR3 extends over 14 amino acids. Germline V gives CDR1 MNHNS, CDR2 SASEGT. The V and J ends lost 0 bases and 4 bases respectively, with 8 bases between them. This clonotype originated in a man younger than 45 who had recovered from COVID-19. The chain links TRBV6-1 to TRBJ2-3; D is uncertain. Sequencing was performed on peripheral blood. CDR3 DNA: TGTGCCAGCAGTGAAGCCTTGTTCGCAGATACGCAGTATTTT. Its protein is CASSEALFADTQYF.